This T cell receptor (beta chain) stems from a study of T cells in Graves' hyperthyroidism and ophthalmopathy (dated by TCRdb to the late 2010s). Looking at the study overall: Peripheral blood samples were taken at the time of initial diagnosis, prior to any treatment. To identify TCR V-J signatures that set the groups apart, the researchers used a discovery cohort of approximately 98 patients, made up of 40 to 45 with Graves' ophthalmopathy and 55 to 65 with stable Graves' hyperthyroidism. Prospective prediction of ophthalmopathy was tested in an independent validation cohort consisting of some 18 hyperthyroidism patients and some 17 patients who later progressed to ophthalmopathy. For training and testing, the approximately 97 patients in the discovery cohort were randomly divided in a 7:3 ratio. In addition, the study compared T-cell repertoires in thyroid tissue and in blood from roughly six Graves' hyperthyroidism patients. Once sampling was done, hyperthyroidism patients were given methimazole at a starting dose of 30 mg daily, whereas ophthalmopathy patients were given high-dose intravenous methylprednisolone. TCR Vbeta CDR3 sequencing of 130 to 150 peripheral blood samples (fewer than 45 ophthalmopathy, roughly 72 hyperthyroidism and roughly 17 progressor patients) is reported in the paper.

Turning to this clonotype: It lacks a known antigen. Base quality data are lacking; no much larger clone is found one base away.

Ophthalmopathy patients had moderately to severely active disease, Clinical Activity Score of at least 3, NOSPECS grade of at least 4, and duration under 3 months. Exclusion was applied to patients with uncontrolled infections, other autoimmune diseases, pregnancy or lactation. Diagnoses were established on the basis of clinical symptoms, serum thyroxine and TRAb, thyroid ultrasound, and orbital computed tomography. PBMCs were separated from around 9.1 ml of fresh peripheral blood using Ficoll-Paque density gradient centrifugation. Total RNA was extracted using Trizol reagent, and RNA quality was assessed on an Agilent 2100 Bioanalyzer. Trimming accounts for 6 bases at V and 3 bases at J, while the number of junction bases matched to no gene is 11. From the cysteine through the phenylalanine, the CDR3 covers 16 amino acids. The retained sequence is limited to the CDR3, 48 bases, with the frame set at the first base. As encoded in the germline V gene, CDR1 is KGHSH while CDR2 is LQKENI.

The TCR beta CDR3 regions were amplified from RNA transcripts. The TCR CDR3 was subjected to a first round of RT-PCR using the HTBI primer set and the Qiagen OneStep RT-PCR kit. A second multiplex PCR round built the libraries, followed by size selection and purification. Sequencing of the libraries was done on an Illumina HiSeq2000 using paired-end 100 bp reads. The original methods were these. SOAPnuke was used to process the raw data, removing reads that contained adapters or uncalled bases, had a mean Phred below 15, or lacked an exact match to the constant primer or identifier. High-quality paired reads were merged using COPE v1.2.5, and each unique nucleotide sequence was defined as a clonotype. MiTCR v1.1 was used to align the clonotypes against IMGT TRBV, TRBD and TRBJ reference segments. Analysis was restricted to V-J combinations with a frequency above 0.0001, which covered roughly 99% of repertoires. A TCS score was defined as the ratio between F50 (clonal expansion) and ExV (chaos), using BLOSUM62-based TCRdist between CDR3 peptides within each V-J. Welch's t-statistics and random forest reduced several hundred V-J features to 13, which were used in a naive Bayes classifier (R e1071). TCRdb's own reprocessing of the public reads used fastp at Q25 and MiXCR and kept productive beta chains. Rows with one shared CDR3 protein collapse into an entry with the most common genes and DNA. None of the V and J calls come from the authors' own analysis; TCRdb made them. The sample table shows over 300,000 distinct CDR3 sequences, and roughly 13% are seen once. The ten largest make up almost 35% of the sample.

General study outcomes and caveats: Ophthalmopathy was separated from stable hyperthyroidism by a 13 V-J signature model, with roughly 88% sensitivity and around 81% specificity obtained in cross-validation and 80%/75% obtained in testing. Most expanded thyroid clonotypes (frequency above 0.001) were also found in blood, which suggests that blood repertoires may mirror thyroid immune responses. During validation, the model predicted progression to ophthalmopathy a median of about 6.5 months ahead of onset, with 70.59% sensitivity and 72% to 80% specificity. No statistical method was used to set the sample size in advance, and investigators knew the group allocation.

The V and J segments used are TRBV18 and TRBJ1-1; 9 bases in the junction line up with TRBD1. The receptor comes from a woman aged 40 to 50 with Graves' ophthalmopathy. Sequencing was carried out using blood. The CDR3 in this case is CASSRTRDRADTEAFF. The DNA is as follows: TGTGCCAGCTCCCGAACAAGGGACAGGGCGGACACTGAAGCTTTCTTT.